This T cell receptor beta chain was documented in a study of siplizumab effects on memory and regulatory T cells. As regards this clone: No antigen is known for it.

Only in-frame clones appear in the TCRdb table, and some are missing; sequencing was by immunoSEQ multiplex PCR. The sample includes around 100,000 clones, about 90% of them seen just once. Broader study findings: Of the proliferating CD4+ or CD8+ clones, roughly 75-97% lacked a naive or memory phenotype that could be assigned. Among mappable alloreactive CD4+ clones, the Treg-derived fraction averaged around 63% with siplizumab versus roughly 30% in controls.

V lost 1 base to trimming and J lost 8 bases, with 20 bases between them. The germline V gene has CDR1 SEHNR and CDR2 FQNEAQ (reference sequence). The CDR3 has 16 amino acids. The rearrangement joins TRBV7-9 to TRBJ1-2, with D possibly matching TRBD1 (5 bases). The receptor was isolated from a human donor in good health. Input material: CD4+ T cells sorted from blood. The CDR3 loop is CASSLGYSRGTEGYTF. CDR3 bases: TGTGCCAGCAGCTTAGGCTACTCTAGGGGAACGGAGGGCTACACCTTC.